This T cell receptor (beta chain) appears in the sequencing data of a study of blood T cells in healthy people across ages. Findings and caveats of the study: Considered underestimates were the diversity estimates obtained from one million T cells.

With a J-beta primer mix and a sample-barcoded 5' primer, a second PCR ran roughly 6 to 12 cycles. Tagging of each cDNA molecule was performed by a template-switch adaptor with 12 random nucleotides. Paired-end reads containing CDR3 totaled no fewer than 3 million for each sample. TCRdb reprocessed the 5' RACE reads via MiXCR and lists one record per CDR3 protein. Among over 1,200,000 distinct CDR3 sequences listed, roughly 64% were seen once. This clonotype occurred a few times. Its cognate antigen is unknown. The V end lost 3 bases, the J end lost 3 bases, and 12 bases lay between the germline ends. This CDR3 has 13 residues. Germline assignment: CDR1 DFQATT and CDR2 SNEGSKA (reference sequence).

The clonotype originates from a man aged 18-30 years in good health. J is TRBJ2-7 and V is TRBV20-1; D is perhaps TRBD1 (5 bases). The sequencing input was blood. The CDR3 loop is CSASSDKGYEQYF. The CDR3 nucleotides are TGCAGTGCTAGTTCGGACAAGGGCTACGAGCAGTACTTC.